The 22 T cell receptor beta chains below come from one sample, sequenced in a study of T cell responses to AZD1222 COVID-19 vaccine. Some clones are missing from TCRdb's copy, which holds only in-frame ones; the method was immunoSEQ multiplex PCR. The sample includes about 150,000 clones, over 90% of them seen just once. The source was peripheral blood, collected 28 days after the second AZD1222 dose. Source of these receptors: an adult who received the AZD1222 COVID-19 vaccine.

This clone occurred once. The rearrangement links TRBV7-2 to TRBJ2-2; D not certain. The CDR3 length is 14 residues. The ends were cut back, 1 base at V and 4 bases at J, with 7 bases in the middle. CDR1 and CDR2 from the germline V gene are SGHTA and FQGNSA. The CDR3 region has the DNA TGTGCCAGCAGCTTAGGTACATCCACCGGGGAGCTGTTTTTT. It is translated as CASSLGTSTGELFF.

The CDR3 region has the DNA TGCGCCAGCAGCCAACCCGGACAGGGGTACTATGGCTACACCTTC. Amino acid sequence: CASSQPGQGYYGYTF. This chain uses TRBV4-1 with TRBJ1-2; 9 positions agree with TRBD1. The germline V gene encodes CDR1 MGHRA and CDR2 YSYEKL. Trimming took 2 bases from V and 3 from J; bases not matched to a gene: 4. CDR3 length equals 15 residues.

This rearrangement joins TRBV7-9 to TRBJ2-7; a possible D gene is TRBD2 (5 bases). Between the trimmed V and J ends, which lost 4 bases and 4 bases, there was a span of 11 bases. The CDR3 loop spans 13 amino acids. Germline V CDR1 and CDR2: SEHNR, FQNEAQ (reference sequence). The CDR3 DNA follows: TGTGCCAGCAGCTATGGGAGTGGATACGAGCAGTACTTC. Translated, it gives CASSYGSGYEQYF.

CDR3 region: CASRYRANQPQHF. In DNA, the CDR3 is TGTGCCAGTAGGTACAGGGCTAATCAGCCCCAGCATTTT. The chain employs TRBV19 and TRBJ1-5; possibly TRBD1 for D (6 bases). The V gene's germline CDR1 is LNHDA and CDR2 SQIVND (reference sequence). The V and J ends lost 6 bases and 4 bases respectively, with 10 bases between them. The CDR3 runs to 13 residues.

The chain has TRBV6-5 and TRBJ1-2; the D is unclear. Germline V CDR1 and CDR2: MNHEY, SVGAGI. Trimming pared 8 bases from V and 0 bases from J, leaving 13 bases between. The CDR3 totals 14 residues. Here the CDR3 reads CASLRVAANYGYTF. The CDR3 DNA reads as TGTGCCAGCCTACGAGTGGCAGCTAACTATGGCTACACCTTC.

The genes are TRBV5-8 and TRBJ2-5; no clear D gene. Germline V gene data show CDR1 as SGHTS and CDR2 as YDEGEE. Trimming shortened V by 4 bases and J by 1 base, and 17 bases separated the two germline ends. The CDR3 has 16 amino acids. The CDR3 DNA reads as TGTGCCAGCAGCCTGGGATTGATCGACGGCCAAGAGACCCAGTACTTC. Residues: CASSLGLIDGQETQYF.

The chain combines TRBV18 with TRBJ1-1; D is perhaps TRBD1 (5 bases). Trimming shortened V by 5 bases and J by 4 bases, and 17 bases separated the two germline ends. This CDR3 comprises 15 residues. Looked up from germline, CDR1 is KGHSH and CDR2 is LQKENI. The CDR3 protein is CASSWLDGGSTEAFF. The CDR3 DNA reads as TGTGCCAGCTCATGGCTGGACGGGGGAAGCACTGAAGCTTTCTTT.

J is TRBJ2-7 and V is TRBV6-6; D perhaps matches TRBD2 (5 bases). Trimming left V 0 bases short and J 2 bases short, with 11 bases between. Germline CDR1 and CDR2: MNHNY and SVGAGI (reference sequence). This CDR3 has 15 amino acids. The CDR3 sequence is CASSYSRSRAYEQYF. Here the CDR3 DNA reads TGTGCCAGCAGTTACTCGAGATCGAGGGCCTACGAGCAGTACTTC.

This chain links TRBV12-3 or TRBV12-4 with TRBJ2-5, with 8 bases that match TRBD1. The CDR3 covers 13 residues. J gave up 5 bases and V 8 bases, and 7 bases lay outside the gene matches. The chain's CDR3 is CASEDRASETQYF. CDR3 DNA: TGTGCCAGCGAGGACAGGGCATCGGAGACCCAGTACTTC.

This clone was seen only once. The V gene is TRBV9, the J gene TRBJ2-7, with D perhaps TRBD1 or TRBD2 (7 bases each). The germline V gene encodes CDR1 SGDLS and CDR2 YYNGEE. This CDR3 is 15 amino acids long. Trimming cost V 0 bases and J 7 bases, with 17 bases left between them. The CDR3 DNA sequence: TGTGCCAGCAGCGTAGACGCGGGAGTACAGGGGGAGCAGTACTTC. Protein sequence: CASSVDAGVQGEQYF.

This clone was seen once. V is TRBV7-8 and J is TRBJ2-4; 11 nucleotides align to TRBD2. V lost 5 bases and J lost 5; bases outside the gene matches: 8. This CDR3 contains 16 residues. Germline V gene data show CDR1 as SGHVS and CDR2 as FQNEAQ. The CDR3 loop is CASSMTSGMAENIQYF. As DNA, the CDR3 is TGTGCCAGCAGCATGACTAGCGGGATGGCGGAAAACATTCAGTACTTC. Based on the CDR3 plus reference TRBV7-8 and TRBJ2-4, the full variable domain is GAGVSQSPRYKVAKRGQDVALRCDPISGHVSLFWYQQALGQGPEFLTYFQNEAQLDKSGLPSDRFFAERPEGSVSTLKIQRTQQEDSAVYLCASSMTSGMAENIQYFGAGTRLSVL.

For the CDR3, the DNA is TGTGCCAGCAGTTACGGGGTACAGAACACTGAAGCTTTCTTT. This sequence encodes CASSYGVQNTEAFF. The chain has TRBV6-5 and TRBJ1-1; D is undetermined. CDR1 and CDR2 (germline): MNHEY, SVGAGI. The CDR3 runs to 14 residues. Trimming removed 2 bases from V and 1 base from J, with 8 bases in between.

This clone turned up a few times. For the CDR3, the DNA is TGTGCCAGCAGCCCTATATCAAGGGCTAGCGGGATCCACTACGAGCAGTACTTC. Residues: CASSPISRASGIHYEQYF. The chain is built from TRBV11-2 and TRBJ2-7; TRBD2 aligns across 9 bases. Germline loops: CDR1 SGHAT, CDR2 FQNNGV. CDR3 length: 18 residues. Trimming cost V 5 bases and J 3 bases; bases outside gene matches: 17.

V usage is TRBV5-4 and J usage is TRBJ2-1, with D possibly TRBD1 on 5 matching bases. The V end was cut by 0 bases, the J end by 9 bases, with 10 bases between. Germline CDR1 is SGHNT and CDR2 is YYREEE (reference sequence). The CDR3 totals 13 residues. In nucleotides, the CDR3 is TGTGCCAGCAGCTTGGGAAGGGGCGGTGAGCAGTTCTTC. Translating gives CASSLGRGGEQFF.

The chain combines TRBV27 with TRBJ1-1; unclear D gene. Germline CDR1 is MNHEY and CDR2 is SMNVEV (reference sequence). V shed 4 bases and J shed 4 bases, with 4 bases lying between them. The CDR3 loop spans 11 amino acids. Written as DNA, the CDR3 is TGTGCCAGCAGTTGGGGCACTGAAGCTTTCTTT. Encoded protein: CASSWGTEAFF.

The rearrangement uses TRBV19 and TRBJ2-3, with D possibly TRBD2 on 6 matching bases. Germline V gene sequence: CDR1 LNHDA, CDR2 SQIVND (reference sequence). The CDR3 contains 15 residues. Trimming pared 7 bases from V and 3 bases from J, leaving 17 bases between. CDR3 sequence: CASNGGTVDTDTQYF. The DNA of the CDR3 is TGTGCCAGTAATGGGGGGACCGTCGATACAGATACGCAGTATTTT.

CDR3 bases: TGTGCCAGCAGCCCCGACAGGGGGCGGGCTAATGAAAAACTGTTTTTT. Translated, it gives CASSPDRGRANEKLFF. This chain uses TRBV5-4 with TRBJ1-4, with 10 bases aligning to TRBD1. V dropped 4 bases and J dropped 3; count of bases not matched to a gene: 6. The CDR3 loop spans 16 amino acids. CDR1 SGHNT and CDR2 YYREEE come from the germline V gene (reference sequence).

CDR3 in DNA: TGTGCCAGTAGTATTGCCGGCTCCGAGCAGTACTTC. This gives the protein CASSIAGSEQYF. The chain uses TRBV19 and TRBJ2-7; no firm D call. Germline V gene sequence: CDR1 LNHDA, CDR2 SQIVND (reference sequence). V lost 3 bases and J lost 6, with 9 bases in between. The CDR3 has 12 residues.

The table lists this clone with a few counts. This chain uses TRBV2 with TRBJ2-2; 8 nucleotides align to TRBD1. Germline V gene data show CDR1 as SNHLY and CDR2 as FYNNEI. The length of the CDR3 is 14 residues. The V segment lost 7 bases and the J segment 3 bases; nucleotides outside the gene matches: 4. The CDR3 protein is CASTVQGDTGELFF. DNA for the CDR3: TGTGCCAGCACCGTACAGGGGGACACCGGGGAGCTGTTTTTT. Full variable domain (rest looked up from reference TRBV2 and TRBJ2-2): EPEVTQTPSHQVTQMGQEVILRCVPISNHLYFYWYRQILGQKVEFLVSFYNNEISEKSEIFDDQFSVERPDGSNFTLKIRSTKLEDSAMYFCASTVQGDTGELFFGEGSRLTVL.

This clone was seen once. The chain couples TRBV7-2 to TRBJ1-6; possibly TRBD1 for D (5 bases). This CDR3 is built from 14 residues. V gave up 6 bases and J gave up 7 bases, with 13 bases separating them. Germline CDR1 and CDR2: SGHTA and FQGNSA. The CDR3 loop is CASSPGTPNSPLHF. Here the CDR3 DNA reads TGTGCCAGCAGTCCCGGGACCCCGAATTCACCCCTCCACTTT.

V usage is TRBV18 and J usage is TRBJ1-1; D not certain. Germline CDR1 KGHSH, CDR2 LQKENI. V was shortened by 2 bases and J by 4 bases, with 8 bases between the two germline ends. CDR3 length: 13 residues. The CDR3 loop is CASSPVGPTEAFF. Here the CDR3 DNA reads TGTGCCAGCTCACCAGTGGGTCCCACTGAAGCTTTCTTT.

V gene TRBV15 combines with J gene TRBJ2-2; D gene ambiguous. The CDR3 loop spans 14 amino acids. CDR1 is LNHNV, CDR2 YYDKDF, per germline (reference sequence). The V end lost 2 bases, the J end lost 4 bases, and 8 bases lay between the germline ends. In DNA, the CDR3 is TGTGCCACCAGCAGAAGACCCGGCACCGGGGAGCTGTTTTTT. This codes for CATSRRPGTGELFF.